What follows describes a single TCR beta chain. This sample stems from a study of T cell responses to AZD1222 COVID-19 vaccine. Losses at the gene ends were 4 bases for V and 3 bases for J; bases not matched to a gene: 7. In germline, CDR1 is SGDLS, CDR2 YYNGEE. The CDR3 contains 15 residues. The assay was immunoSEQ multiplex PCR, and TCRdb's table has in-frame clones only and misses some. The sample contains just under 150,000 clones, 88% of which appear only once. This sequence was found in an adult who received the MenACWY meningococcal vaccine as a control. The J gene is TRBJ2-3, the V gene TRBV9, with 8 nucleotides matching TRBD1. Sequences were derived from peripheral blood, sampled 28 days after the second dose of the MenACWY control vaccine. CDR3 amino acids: CASSPRGTGTDTQYF. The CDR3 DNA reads TGTGCCAGCAGCCCCCGGGGGACAGGTACAGATACGCAGTATTTT.